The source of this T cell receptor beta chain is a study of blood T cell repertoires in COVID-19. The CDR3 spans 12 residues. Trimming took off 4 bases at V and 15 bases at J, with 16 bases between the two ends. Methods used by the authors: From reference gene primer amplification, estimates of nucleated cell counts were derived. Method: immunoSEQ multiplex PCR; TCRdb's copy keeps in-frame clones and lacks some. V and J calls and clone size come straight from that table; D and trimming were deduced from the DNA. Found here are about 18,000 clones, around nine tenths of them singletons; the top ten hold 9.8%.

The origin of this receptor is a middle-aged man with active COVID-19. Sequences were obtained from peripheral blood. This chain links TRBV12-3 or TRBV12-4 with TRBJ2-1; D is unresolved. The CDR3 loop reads CASSSPGTPPFF. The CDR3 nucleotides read TGTGCCAGCAGTTCTCCAGGCACACCTCCGTTCTTC.